These 13 T cell receptor beta chains were all obtained from the same sample, sequenced in a study of human T cells and chemical hapten exposure. Regarding time point: pre-sensitization, week 0. Treatment denoted: therapeutic diphenylcyclopropenone sensitization with weekly scalp DPC. TCRdb reprocessed the RACE reads with MiXCR, giving one entry per CDR3 protein. The sample consists of some 300,000 distinct CDR3 sequences, about 5% of them appearing once. Here the sequenced sample was whole blood, taken in connection with sensitization to the hapten diphenylcyclopropenone (DPC). The source of these receptors is a woman aged 18 to 35 with alopecia areata. Some clones in this sample may be carry-over from other donors' samples.

This clonotype was observed a handful of times. The V call is TRBV3-1, the J call TRBJ2-7, with unresolved D. The CDR3 loop spans 11 amino acids. Trimming took 8 bases from V and 4 from J, leaving 9 bases between them. Germline assignment: CDR1 LGHDT and CDR2 YNNKEL (reference sequence). CDR3 sequence reads: CASAAQYEQYF. The CDR3 DNA is TGTGCCAGCGCGGCCCAGTACGAGCAGTACTTC.

This clonotype was observed a few times. The chain uses TRBV10-3 and TRBJ1-5; 7 positions agree with TRBD1. This CDR3 region has 13 residues. Germline assignment: CDR1 ENHRY and CDR2 SYGVKD. The trim removed 11 bases at V and 7 bases at J, leaving 11 bases unmatched. Written as DNA, the CDR3 is TGTGCCTCGCAAGCGCAGGGGGACCAGCCCCAGCATTTT. Amino acid sequence: CASQAQGDQPQHF.

This clonotype has a count of ten or more. The V gene is TRBV28, the J gene TRBJ2-7, with TRBD1 identical over 9 bases. The CDR3 is 16 residues long. The germline V gene encodes CDR1 MDHEN and CDR2 SYDVKM. The ends lost 1 base at V and 7 bases at J; junction bases unmatched: 11. The CDR3 bases are TGTGCCAGCAGTTTATACACCGGGACAGGGTCTAGAGAGCAGTACTTC. Protein: CASSLYTGTGSREQYF.

There are many counts of this clonotype. The chain combines TRBV3-1 with TRBJ1-1, with a possible D match to TRBD1 (6 bases). The V gene lost 2 bases and the J gene lost 4 bases, with 11 bases spanning the gap. The CDR3 has 14 amino acids. CDR1 LGHDT and CDR2 YNNKEL come from the germline V gene (reference sequence). In nucleotides, the CDR3 is TGTGCCAGCAGCCAACCCGACAGGCGCACTGAAGCTTTCTTT. Its translation is CASSQPDRRTEAFF.

V gene TRBV6-2 or TRBV6-3 combines with J gene TRBJ1-1; D unclear. The V end lost 2 bases, the J end lost 3 bases, and 7 bases lay between the germline ends. Per the germline V gene, CDR1 is MNHEY and CDR2 is SVGEGT. This CDR3 has 13 residues. The DNA of the CDR3 is TGTGCCAGCAGTTACAGGGCAGACACTGAAGCTTTCTTT. Translated, it gives CASSYRADTEAFF.

The V gene is TRBV7-9, the J gene TRBJ1-6; D is perhaps TRBD1 (5 bases). V gave up 5 bases and J gave up 10 bases, with 12 bases separating them. This CDR3 spans 13 amino acids. Germline V gene lookup returns CDR1 SEHNR and CDR2 FQNEAQ (reference sequence). The chain's CDR3 is CASSPDSSSPLHF. CDR3 DNA: TGTGCCAGCAGCCCAGACAGCAGCTCACCCCTCCACTTT.

The chain employs TRBV7-8 and TRBJ1-5, with a possible D match to TRBD1 (5 bases). Germline CDR1 and CDR2: SGHVS and FQNEAQ. V was shortened by 6 bases and J by 1 base, with 16 bases between the two germline ends. This CDR3 has 16 residues. In DNA form, the CDR3 reads TGTGCCAGCAGGCGTGATCGGGGGTTCAGCAATCAGCCCCAGCATTTT. This codes for CASRRDRGFSNQPQHF.

The V call is TRBV9, the J call TRBJ1-6; D unresolved. CDR3 size: 13 residues. The V gene's germline CDR1 is SGDLS and CDR2 YYNGEE. Trimming left V 4 bases short and J 3 bases short, with 5 bases between. CDR3 region: CASSSGYNSPLHF. The CDR3 DNA reads as TGTGCCAGCAGCTCGGGCTATAATTCACCCCTCCACTTT.

V usage is TRBV18 and J usage is TRBJ1-3; TRBD1 might be the D (5 bases). With 3 bases removed from V and 9 bases from J, the gap between germline ends came to 18 bases. The CDR3 is 15 amino acids. Germline values: CDR1 KGHSH, CDR2 LQKENI. The DNA of the CDR3 is TGTGCCAGCTCACCTAGACCAAGGGGATCGGCCACCATATATTTT. Translation: CASSPRPRGSATIYF.

This chain uses TRBV4-3 with TRBJ1-1; D not resolved. Trimming left V 5 bases short and J 1 base short, with 14 bases between. The CDR3 contains 15 residues. Germline CDR1 is LGHNA and CDR2 is YSLEER. The CDR3 spells CASSGEMIRNTEAFF. DNA of the CDR3: TGCGCCAGCAGCGGGGAGATGATAAGGAACACTGAAGCTTTCTTT.

This clonotype was picked up a small number of times. This chain uses TRBV18 with TRBJ2-4; TRBD1 agrees at 9 bases. The trim removed 8 bases at V and 2 bases at J, leaving 1 base unmatched. The length of the CDR3 is 13 residues. Germline V gene sequence: CDR1 KGHSH, CDR2 LQKENI. This chain's CDR3 is CASGTGSKNIQYF. Written as DNA, the CDR3 is TGTGCCAGCGGGACAGGGTCCAAAAACATTCAGTACTTC.

Remarks on this clonotype: One end of the junction varies from germline; a read error may be responsible. The J gene is TRBJ2-5, the V gene TRBV12-3 or TRBV12-4, with D perhaps matching TRBD2 (6 bases). This CDR3 comprises 13 residues. The CDR3 bases are TGTGCCGGCAGTTTGGGGACTCAAGAGACCCAGTACTTC. This translates into CAGSLGTQETQYF.

This clonotype was detected a few times. This CDR3 is CASSQDLRGGLNIQYF. The CDR3 DNA is TGCGCCAGCAGCCAAGATCTGCGGGGGGGCCTGAACATTCAGTACTTC. This chain connects TRBV4-3 to TRBJ2-4; 9 bases line up with TRBD2. CDR3 length equals 16 residues. The germline V gene has CDR1 LGHNA and CDR2 YSLEER. The V and J ends lost 0 bases and 7 bases, in that order; junction bases with no gene match: 7.